The rows below give T cell receptor beta chains drawn from one sample of a study of control samples from healthy donors and cancer patients. Sequencing was performed with immunoSEQ multiplex PCR; in TCRdb, only in-frame clones are kept and a portion is missing. The sample contains fewer than 110,000 clones, around 89% of which appear only once. The sequencing sample was made of PBMCs. These receptor sequences come from a man aged 55 to 70 with lung cancer. CDR3s include the opening cysteine and the closing phenylalanine or tryptophan. The D gene is left open where the match is weak. Clone size, where shown, is once, few, many, or a class for clones that have expanded.

v_call	clone_size	d_call	j_call	cdr3_nt	cdr3_aa
TRBV4-2	.	.	TRBJ1-3	TGTGCCAGCAGCCAAACAGCCCTGGGGAAAACCATATATTTT	CASSQTALGKTIYF
TRBV27	.	TRBD1	TRBJ2-2	TGTGCCAGCAGTCCACGGACAGGGGGCGGAATCGGGGAGCTGTTTTTT	CASSPRTGGGIGELFF
TRBV5-1	.	TRBD2	TRBJ2-3	TGCGCCAGCAGCTTTAGCGGGGGCGCAGATACGCAGTATTTT	CASSFSGGADTQYF
TRBV24-1	.	.	TRBJ1-2	TGTGCCACCAGTCGGGGTTTGGGTGGCTACACCTTC	CATSRGLGGYTF
TRBV6-2/TRBV6-3	.	.	TRBJ1-1	TGTGCCAGCAGCCCTGCATCCGACGGATTCACTGAAGCTTTCTTT	CASSPASDGFTEAFF
TRBV6-5	.	.	TRBJ1-4	TGTGCCAGCAGGCCACGGGCACCCAAGGGTGAAAAACTGTTTTTT	CASRPRAPKGEKLFF
TRBV24-1	.	.	TRBJ2-1	TGTGCCACCAGTGAAGGGGGGACAGCCGGGGGCTCCTACAATGAGCAGTTCTTC	CATSEGGTAGGSYNEQFF
TRBV7-2	.	.	TRBJ2-5	TGTGCCAGCAGCCGGAACACAGGGATTGTGGAGACCCAGTACTTC	CASSRNTGIVETQYF
TRBV24-1	.	TRBD1	TRBJ1-2	TGTGCCACCAGTTCCGGGACAGGGGGTCCGGCTAACTATGGCTACACCTTC	CATSSGTGGPANYGYTF
TRBV25-1	.	.	TRBJ1-1	TGTGCCAGCAGTGGGGGGCAAGCGATACACACTGAAGCTTTCTTT	CASSGGQAIHTEAFF
TRBV6-6	few	TRBD1	TRBJ1-1	TGTGCCAGCAGTCTGACTAGACAGGGGTCGGTACAGGACCCTACAGCTTTCTTT	CASSLTRQGSVQDPTAFF
TRBV5-1	.	.	TRBJ1-4	TGCGCCAGCAGCTTAACGGGACACCTTGCAACTAATGAAAAACTGTTTTTT	CASSLTGHLATNEKLFF
TRBV6-5	.	TRBD1	TRBJ1-3	TGTGCCAGCAGTTACTGGACAGGGGCTGGAAACACCATATATTTT	CASSYWTGAGNTIYF
TRBV7-2	.	TRBD1	TRBJ2-4	TGTGCCAGCAGCACCCCGACAGGGGTCCCCGCCAAAAACATTCAGTACTTC	CASSTPTGVPAKNIQYF
TRBV7-9	.	.	TRBJ2-4	TGTGCCAGCAGCTTACAGGGTTTTGGAAACATTCAGTACTTC	CASSLQGFGNIQYF
TRBV29-1	.	.	TRBJ2-1	TGCAGCGTTGAAGCAGTTGAGGGACTGGACAATGAGCAGTTCTTC	CSVEAVEGLDNEQFF
TRBV6-4	.	TRBD2	TRBJ2-3	TGTGCCAGCAGCTCTAGCGGGGGTGCAGATACGCAGTATTTT	CASSSSGGADTQYF
TRBV5-5	.	TRBD1	TRBJ1-2	TGTGCCAGCAGCTTTATACAGGGGGACTATGGCTACACCTTC	CASSFIQGDYGYTF
TRBV7-9	.	.	TRBJ1-2	TGTGCCAGCAGCTCCGACATCTCTCAAAACTATGGCTACACCTTC	CASSSDISQNYGYTF
TRBV10-3	.	TRBD2	TRBJ2-1	TGTGCCATCAGCCGCATCGGGACTAGCGATGAGCAGTTCTTC	CAISRIGTSDEQFF
TRBV7-2	.	TRBD1	TRBJ1-5	TGTGCCAGCAGCTTAGTTGGGACAGGGAATAGCAATCAGCCCCAGCATTTT	CASSLVGTGNSNQPQHF
TRBV2	.	.	TRBJ1-6	TGTGCCAGCAGTGAAGAAAGGGTAGGCATTGGCTCACCCCTCCACTTT	CASSEERVGIGSPLHF
TRBV5-4	.	.	TRBJ1-2	TGTGCCAGCAGCTCACAGATATATGGCTACACCTTC	CASSSQIYGYTF
TRBV3-1/TRBV3-2	.	TRBD1	TRBJ1-5	TGTGCCAGCAGCCTCGGGACAGCTAAGGGCAATCAGCCCCAGCATTTT	CASSLGTAKGNQPQHF
TRBV9	.	.	TRBJ2-5	TGTGCCAGCAGCGTAGTAAGCCCAGGGAAAGAGACCCAGTACTTC	CASSVVSPGKETQYF
TRBV6-6	.	.	TRBJ2-2	TGTGCCAGCACCCGACAGGAGGTAGCCGGGGAGCTGTTTTTT	CASTRQEVAGELFF
TRBV18	few	.	TRBJ1-1	TGTGCCAGCTCACAGGCATCGAACACTGAAGCTTTCTTT	CASSQASNTEAFF
TRBV5-1	.	.	TRBJ2-1	TGCGCCAGCAGCTTAGAGGGGAATTACAATGAGCAGTTCTTC	CASSLEGNYNEQFF
TRBV5-6	.	.	TRBJ2-6	TGTGCCAGCAGCTTGGGACCTGGGGCCAACGTCCTGACTTTC	CASSLGPGANVLTF
TRBV18	.	.	TRBJ2-2	TGTGCCAGCTCGCCAGGACGGATCGGGGAGCTGTTTTTT	CASSPGRIGELFF
TRBV3-1/TRBV3-2	.	.	TRBJ1-4	TGTGCCAGCAGCCAGCCGCCCGAAAGGGAAAAACTGTTTTTT	CASSQPPEREKLFF
TRBV6-6	.	.	TRBJ1-3	TGTGCCAGCAGTCAAACAGGGATTGGAAACACCATATATTTT	CASSQTGIGNTIYF
TRBV18	.	.	TRBJ1-1	TGTGCCAGCTCACCTAGCCAGGGAGGTTTGGCTTTCTTT	CASSPSQGGLAFF
TRBV10-3	.	TRBD1	TRBJ2-3	TGTGCCATCACGCCAAACAGGGGCGGAGATACAGATACGCAGTATTTT	CAITPNRGGDTDTQYF
TRBV4-1	.	.	TRBJ1-1	TGCGCCAGCAGCCAAGATTCAGCTATGAACACTGAAGCTTTCTTT	CASSQDSAMNTEAFF
TRBV7-3	.	.	TRBJ2-1	TGTGCCAGCAGCTTAGAGCCTAGTCTTTCCTACAATGAGCAGTTCTTC	CASSLEPSLSYNEQFF
TRBV29-1	.	.	TRBJ2-2	TGCAGCGTGACAGGCCGGGGAGGCGGGGAGCTGTTTTTT	CSVTGRGGGELFF
TRBV14	.	.	TRBJ2-3	TGTGCCAGCAGCCACACGGATACGCAGTATTTT	CASSHTDTQYF
TRBV11-3	.	.	TRBJ2-3	TGTGCCAGCAGCCCATCTTTCGGGGGTAGCACAGATACGCAGTATTTT	CASSPSFGGSTDTQYF
TRBV7-9	.	TRBD2	TRBJ2-5	TGTGCCAGCAGCTTAGGGGCGGGGGGCGCCGATACGGAGACCCAGTACTTC	CASSLGAGGADTETQYF
TRBV29-1	once	TRBD1	TRBJ2-1	TGCAGCGTTTTAGGGGGCGAGAGCTCCTACAATGAGCAGTTCTTC	CSVLGGESSYNEQFF
TRBV11-3	once	.	TRBJ1-1	TGTGCCAGCAGCTTATTGACGACAGCGACTTTGAACACTGAAGCTTTCTTT	CASSLLTTATLNTEAFF
TRBV10-3	.	.	TRBJ1-2	TGTGCCATCAGGACCGTTGATGGGTCCGTTAACTATGGCTACACCTTC	CAIRTVDGSVNYGYTF
TRBV5-8	.	.	TRBJ1-2	TGTGCCAGCAGCTTGGGTCCGGGAATTAACTATGGCTACACCTTC	CASSLGPGINYGYTF
TRBV4-1	.	.	TRBJ2-2	TGCGCCAGCAGCCAAGAATCGGGCACCGGGGAGCTGTTTTTT	CASSQESGTGELFF
TRBV7-9	few	.	TRBJ2-6	TGTGCCAGCAGGGTAGGGCAAAGCTCTGGGGCCAACGTCCTGACTTTC	CASRVGQSSGANVLTF
TRBV18	.	.	TRBJ2-1	TGTGCCAGCTCACCACCAAAAAAAGGTCGACAGGGTGGAGGGGATGAGCAGTTCTTC	CASSPPKKGRQGGGDEQFF
TRBV6-5	.	TRBD2	TRBJ2-7	TGTGCCAGCAGTAGACAGCGGGGATCTCTTTACGAGCAGTACTTC	CASSRQRGSLYEQYF
TRBV24-1	once	TRBD1	TRBJ2-2	TGTGCCACCAGTGACTCACGACAGGGTTCCGGGGAGCTGTTTTTT	CATSDSRQGSGELFF
TRBV18	.	TRBD2	TRBJ2-5	TGTGCCAGCTCTGAGGAACGACTAGCGGGGGAAAAAGAGACCCAGTACTTC	CASSEERLAGEKETQYF